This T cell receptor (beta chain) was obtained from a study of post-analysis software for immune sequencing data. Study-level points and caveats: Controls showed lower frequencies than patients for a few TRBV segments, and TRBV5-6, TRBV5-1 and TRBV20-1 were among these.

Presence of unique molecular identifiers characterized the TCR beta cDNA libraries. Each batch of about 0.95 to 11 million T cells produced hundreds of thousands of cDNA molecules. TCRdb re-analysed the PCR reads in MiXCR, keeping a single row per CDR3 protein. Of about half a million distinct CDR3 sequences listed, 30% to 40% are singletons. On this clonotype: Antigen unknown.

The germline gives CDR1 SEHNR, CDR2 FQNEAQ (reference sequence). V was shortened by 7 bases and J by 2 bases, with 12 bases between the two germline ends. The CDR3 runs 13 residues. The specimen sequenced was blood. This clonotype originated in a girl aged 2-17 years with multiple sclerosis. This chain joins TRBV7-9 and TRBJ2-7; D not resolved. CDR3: CASTTDWTYEQYF. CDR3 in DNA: TGTGCCAGCACCACAGACTGGACCTACGAGCAGTACTTC. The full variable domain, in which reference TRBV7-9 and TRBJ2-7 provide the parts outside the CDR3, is DTGVSQNPRHKITKRGQNVTFRCDPISEHNRLYWYRQTLGQGPEFLTYFQNEAQLEKSRLLSDRFSAERPKGSFSTLEIQRTEQGDSAMYLCASTTDWTYEQYFGPGTRLTVT.